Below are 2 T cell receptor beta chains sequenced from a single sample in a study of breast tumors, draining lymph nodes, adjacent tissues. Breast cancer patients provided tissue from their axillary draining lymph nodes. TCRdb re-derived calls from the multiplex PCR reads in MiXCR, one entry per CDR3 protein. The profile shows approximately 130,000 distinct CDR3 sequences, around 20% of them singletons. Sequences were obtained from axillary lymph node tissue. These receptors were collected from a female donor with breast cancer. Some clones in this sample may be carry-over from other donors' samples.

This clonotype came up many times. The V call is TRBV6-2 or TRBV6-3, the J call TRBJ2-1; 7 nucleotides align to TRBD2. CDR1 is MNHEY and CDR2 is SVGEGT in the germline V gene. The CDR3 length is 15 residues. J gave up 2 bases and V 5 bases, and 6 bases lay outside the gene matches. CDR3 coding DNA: TGTGCCAGCAGTCGGACTAGTCTTCCCTACAATGAGCAGTTCTTC. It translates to CASSRTSLPYNEQFF.

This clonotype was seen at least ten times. The DNA of the CDR3 is TGTGCCAGCAGCTTAGACATCTATGGCTACACCTTC. It translates to CASSLDIYGYTF. V gene TRBV7-2 combines with J gene TRBJ1-2; D gene unclear. Trimming removed 1 base from V and 4 bases from J, with 4 bases in between. CDR3 size: 12 residues. CDR1 is SGHTA, CDR2 FQGNSA, per germline.